The present T cell receptor beta chain was sequenced within a study of blood T cell repertoires in COVID-19 (dated by TCRdb to 2019 to 2021). Regarding the study in general: Collaborator samples came from the United States, Italy and Spain and covered acute and convalescent phases of COVID-19. The material from the prospective study consisted of cDNA or gDNA derived from T cells, B-cell-depleted T cells, or PBMCs. Deeply sampled blood TCRbeta repertoires from subjects exposed to, actively infected with, or recovered from COVID-19 were included in the dataset. The repertoires were made available in a free public database intended to serve as a resource for research on the immune response to SARS-CoV-2. Samples came from the ongoing ImmuneRACE study (first 160 participants) plus 1,254 subjects from 6 global collaborators. A de-identified subject ID, COVID-19 status, age in years and sex were almost always included in the sample metadata. Where available, HLA class I and class II types were obtained from metadata supplied by the sample provider rather than from assay-based typing. What the authors observed across the whole study: Clinical and demographic metadata were provided uncurated, with the amount varying by source and participant.

Each collaborating institution followed its own protocols to collect whole blood in K2EDTA tubes. For TCRbeta analysis, collaborators shipped samples as frozen whole blood, isolated PBMCs, or DNA extracted from either of those sample types. The immunoSEQ Assay, a bias-controlled multiplex PCR, was used to amplify TCRbeta CDR3 regions from genomic DNA. Processing in the source paper ran as follows. The number of nucleated cells in each sample was estimated from the amplification of reference gene primers within the assay. To quantify the absolute abundance of each unique TCRbeta CDR3 rearrangement, sequence reads were collapsed and filtered. For each sample, productive Simpson clonality was calculated by taking the square root of Simpson's diversity index across productive rearrangements. TCRdb provides this immuneACCESS table in a form limited to in-frame rearrangements. Some clones are lacking; in checked studies, under half of them reflect an unresolved V gene, and why the rest are absent is not known. Clone size and the V and J calls come from that table; the DNA yielded D and trimming. The sample records over 55,000 clones, around 90% of which are singletons. The top ten constitute 15% to 20% of the sample.

In this sample, this clone turned up a few times. Its cognate antigen has yet to be identified. Qualities for individual bases were not recorded, and no much larger clone is one base off. CDR1 and CDR2 were assigned from the germline V gene as SNHLY and FYNNEI. Ends trimmed: V by 5 bases, J by 5 bases; bases unmatched to a gene: 6. Inclusive of the bounding cysteine and phenylalanine, the CDR3 is 14 residues long. The retained sequence is limited to the CDR3, 42 bases, with the frame set at the first base. The receptor's source is a woman at least 80 years old with acute or convalescent COVID-19. The rearrangement joined TRBV2 to TRBJ2-7, and TRBD1 aligns with 10 junction nucleotides. The specimen was peripheral blood. The CDR3 has the sequence CASSWDRGVDEQYF. Here is the DNA: TGTGCCAGCAGTTGGGACAGGGGAGTAGACGAGCAGTACTTC.